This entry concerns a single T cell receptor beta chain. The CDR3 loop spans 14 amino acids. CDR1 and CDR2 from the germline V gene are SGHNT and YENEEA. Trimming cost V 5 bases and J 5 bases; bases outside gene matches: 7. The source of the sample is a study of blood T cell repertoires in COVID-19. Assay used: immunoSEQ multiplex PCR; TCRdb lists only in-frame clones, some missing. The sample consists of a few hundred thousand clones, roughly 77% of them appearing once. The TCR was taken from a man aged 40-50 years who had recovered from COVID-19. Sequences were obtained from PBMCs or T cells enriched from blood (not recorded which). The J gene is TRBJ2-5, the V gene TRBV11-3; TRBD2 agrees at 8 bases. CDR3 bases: TGTGCCAGCAGCCGGAGCGGGAGAGGTGAGACCCAGTACTTC. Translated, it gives CASSRSGRGETQYF.